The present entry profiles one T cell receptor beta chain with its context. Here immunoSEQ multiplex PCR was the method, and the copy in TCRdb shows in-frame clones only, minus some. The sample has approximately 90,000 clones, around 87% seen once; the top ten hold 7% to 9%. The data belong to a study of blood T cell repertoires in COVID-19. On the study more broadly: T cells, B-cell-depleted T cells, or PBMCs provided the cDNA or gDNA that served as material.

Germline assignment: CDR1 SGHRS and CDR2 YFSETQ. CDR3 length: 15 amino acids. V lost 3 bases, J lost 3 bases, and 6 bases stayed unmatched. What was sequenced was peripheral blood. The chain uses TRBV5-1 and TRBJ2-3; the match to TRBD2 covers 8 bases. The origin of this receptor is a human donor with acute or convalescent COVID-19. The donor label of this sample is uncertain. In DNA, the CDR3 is TGCGCCAGCAGCTCGGGGGGGCGCAGAACAGATACGCAGTATTTT. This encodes CASSSGGRRTDTQYF.